The 30 T cell receptor beta chains listed next were all sequenced from one sample in a study of Graves' ophthalmopathy and Graves' hyperthyroidism. Researchers took RNA transcripts and amplified TCR beta CDR3 regions from them. The library came from an HTBI-primed first-round RT-PCR and a second-round multiplex PCR. TCRdb re-derived calls from the multiplex PCR reads in MiXCR, one entry per CDR3 protein. This sample has about 380,000 distinct CDR3 sequences, with approximately 15% found just once. Sequencing was carried out using peripheral blood. These receptors were obtained from a woman between 18 and 30 years old with stable Graves' hyperthyroidism.

This clonotype was counted ten times or more. The chain combines TRBV27 with TRBJ1-2; TRBD1 matches at 9 bases. V was clipped by 3 bases and J by 7 bases; unmatched bases: 9. The CDR3 is 15 amino acids. Germline V gene sequence: CDR1 MNHEY, CDR2 SMNVEV (reference sequence). The DNA of the CDR3 is TGTGCCAGCAGTTTCGACTTACAGGGGGCAAGTGGCTACACCTTC. Amino acids: CASSFDLQGASGYTF.

This clonotype was seen a handful of times. The chain carries TRBV10-3 and TRBJ1-2; the match to TRBD1 covers 7 bases. The CDR3 runs 14 residues. Germline V gene sequence: CDR1 ENHRY, CDR2 SYGVKD. J lost 0 bases, V lost 2 bases, and 0 bases had no gene match. The CDR3: CAISETGANYGYTF. The CDR3 region has the DNA TGTGCCATCAGTGAGACAGGGGCTAACTATGGCTACACCTTC.

This clonotype was counted many times. J is TRBJ1-1 and V is TRBV3-1; 7 bases agree with TRBD1. V lost 1 base to trimming and J lost 6 bases; unmatched junction nucleotides: 2. The V gene's germline CDR1 is LGHDT and CDR2 YNNKEL (reference sequence). The CDR3 consists of 13 residues. The chain's CDR3 is CASSQGGTAEAFF. CDR3 in DNA: TGTGCCAGCAGCCAAGGCGGGACAGCTGAAGCTTTCTTT.

This clonotype has a count of ten or more. This rearrangement joins TRBV5-1 to TRBJ1-2; D may be TRBD1 (5 bases). In germline, CDR1 is SGHRS, CDR2 YFSETQ. The length of the CDR3 is 16 residues. V gave up 2 bases and J gave up 6 bases, with 20 bases separating them. CDR3 residues: CASSLIPGPMADGYTF. For the CDR3, the DNA is TGCGCCAGCAGCTTAATCCCGGGACCGATGGCAGATGGCTACACCTTC.

This clonotype was detected ten times or more. The chain combines TRBV4-1 with TRBJ2-7; D may correspond to TRBD1 or TRBD2 (5 bases each). The length of the CDR3 is 14 residues. V lost 2 bases and J lost 2, with 10 bases in between. From germline, CDR1 is MGHRA and CDR2 YSYEKL. CDR3: CASSQPGPTYEQYF. The CDR3 nucleotides read TGCGCCAGCAGCCAACCGGGACCGACCTACGAGCAGTACTTC.

The chain carries TRBV7-3 and TRBJ2-5, with TRBD2 matching 7 bases. Germline-derived CDR1 and CDR2 are SGHTA and FQGTGA. The CDR3 runs to 15 residues. Trimming removed 1 base from V and 5 bases from J; junction bases left unmatched: 7. CDR3 in DNA: TGTGCCAGCAGCTTAAGGAAATTGCGGGGGGAGACCCAGTACTTC. This codes for CASSLRKLRGETQYF.

This clonotype was detected many times. V usage is TRBV7-3 and J usage is TRBJ2-2, with D maybe TRBD1 (6 bases). CDR1 is SGHTA and CDR2 is FQGTGA in the germline V gene. V lost 0 bases to trimming and J lost 3 bases, with 11 bases between them. CDR3 length equals 16 residues. The CDR3 here is CASSLTSAGDTGELFF. CDR3 bases: TGTGCCAGCAGCTTAACGTCGGCAGGGGACACCGGGGAGCTGTTTTTT.

This chain links TRBV6-2 or TRBV6-3 with TRBJ1-1; a weak D match, TRBD1 (6 bases). From germline, CDR1 is MNHEY and CDR2 SVGEGT. The CDR3 length is 15 residues. V lost 2 bases to trimming and J lost 4 bases, with 14 bases between them. The CDR3 bases are TGTGCCAGCAGTTACGCTGGACAGTTGGGCACTGAAGCTTTCTTT. This translates into CASSYAGQLGTEAFF.

The rearrangement joins TRBV4-1 to TRBJ2-5, with D unresolved. Germline lookup yields CDR1 MGHRA and CDR2 YSYEKL. V lost 0 bases and J 2 bases, leaving 10 bases between the germline ends. The CDR3 is 15 amino acids. The CDR3 loop is CASSQDPSSQETQYF. The CDR3 DNA sequence: TGCGCCAGCAGCCAAGATCCGAGCTCACAAGAGACCCAGTACTTC.

This clonotype was observed many times. The rearrangement uses TRBV6-1 and TRBJ1-2; D is possibly TRBD1 (5 bases). CDR1 and CDR2 from the germline V gene are MNHNS and SASEGT. Trimming cost V 6 bases and J 3 bases, with 14 bases left between them. This CDR3 has 14 residues. The CDR3, as DNA: TGTGCCAGCAGGCGCGGGGGGTTGGACTATGGCTACACCTTC. Amino acid sequence: CASRRGGLDYGYTF.

This clonotype appeared many times. The V and J genes are TRBV12-3 or TRBV12-4 and TRBJ1-6; D gene ambiguous. Trimming shortened V by 3 bases and J by 8 bases, and 11 bases separated the two germline ends. The CDR3 contains 14 residues. The CDR3 bases are TGTGCCAGCAGTTTGCTTAACCCGGATTCACCCCTCCACTTT. As protein: CASSLLNPDSPLHF.

This clonotype was seen once. This sequence joins TRBV6-1 and TRBJ2-6; either TRBD1 or TRBD2 may fit D (5 bases each). The CDR3 consists of 16 residues. Trimming stripped 6 bases from V and 2 bases from J, with 14 bases between. The germline V gene has CDR1 MNHNS and CDR2 SASEGT. The CDR3 DNA reads as TGTGCCAGCAGACTCAGTTGGGGGACTGGGGCCAACGTCCTGACTTTC. It specifies CASRLSWGTGANVLTF.

This clonotype was recorded at least ten times. The V gene is TRBV6-1, the J gene TRBJ1-5; D call uncertain. Germline V gives CDR1 MNHNS, CDR2 SASEGT. This CDR3 comprises 16 residues. Trimming shortened V by 3 bases and J by 0 bases, and 12 bases separated the two germline ends. The CDR3 bases are TGTGCCAGCAGTGATAGGACCCGCCTTAGCAATCAGCCCCAGCATTTT. This gives the protein CASSDRTRLSNQPQHF.

V usage is TRBV27 and J usage is TRBJ2-5; D may be TRBD1 (6 bases). Trimming left V 5 bases short and J 5 bases short, with 18 bases between. This CDR3 comprises 15 residues. Germline CDR1 is MNHEY and CDR2 is SMNVEV (reference sequence). CDR3 in amino acids: CASSKATGSAETQYF. The CDR3 DNA reads as TGTGCCAGCAGTAAGGCAACAGGGTCGGCGGAGACCCAGTACTTC.

This clonotype was recorded at least ten times. The gene calls are TRBV5-1 and TRBJ1-2, with 7 bases that match TRBD1. This CDR3 contains 14 residues. V lost 5 bases to trimming and J lost 1 base; unmatched junction nucleotides: 5. Looked up from germline, CDR1 is SGHRS and CDR2 is YFSETQ. The CDR3 sequence: CASRRDSFNYGYTF. The CDR3 DNA reads TGCGCCAGCAGACGGGACAGTTTTAACTATGGCTACACCTTC.

At least ten counts were recorded for this clonotype. The chain uses TRBV12-3 or TRBV12-4 and TRBJ2-7, with TRBD2 matching over 12 bases. The CDR3 length is 14 residues. V lost 2 bases, J lost 5 bases, and 1 base stayed unmatched. The CDR3 here is CASSLLAGGDEQYF. The CDR3 DNA reads TGTGCCAGCAGTTTACTAGCGGGGGGGGACGAGCAGTACTTC.

This clonotype was seen at least ten times. The chain is built from TRBV6-2 or TRBV6-3 and TRBJ1-1; D gene unclear. V lost 2 bases to trimming and J lost 1 base, with 8 bases between them. CDR3 length: 14 amino acids. Per germline, CDR1 MNHEY and CDR2 SVGEGT. CDR3 nucleotide sequence: TGTGCCAGCAGTTACCAAGGGTCGAACACTGAAGCTTTCTTT. This sequence encodes CASSYQGSNTEAFF.

This clonotype was seen at least ten times. This chain links TRBV6-1 with TRBJ1-1; 7 bases match TRBD1. Unmatched junction bases numbered 5, after V lost 6 bases and J lost 4 bases. Germline V gives CDR1 MNHNS, CDR2 SASEGT. This CDR3 comprises 13 residues. The CDR3 bases are TGTGCCAGCAGAGCGACAGGGATCACTGAAGCTTTCTTT. Protein product: CASRATGITEAFF.

This clonotype has a count of ten or more. One end of the junction is discordant with germline, which a read error may explain. The chain links TRBV6-1 to TRBJ1-2, with 10 bases that match TRBD1. Looked up from germline, CDR1 is MNHNS and CDR2 is SASEGT. The CDR3 is made up of 13 amino acids. The CDR3 DNA reads TGTGCCAGCAGTGACCGGGACAGGGGTTATACTGGCTTC. This sequence encodes CASSDRDRGYTGF.

The sample holds many counts of this clonotype. V and J are TRBV6-2 or TRBV6-3 and TRBJ1-2; a possible D gene is TRBD1 (5 bases). The V and J ends lost 2 bases and 0 bases respectively, with 19 bases between them. The CDR3 is 18 amino acids. The germline CDR1 and CDR2 sequences are MNHEY and SVGEGT. The DNA of the CDR3 is TGTGCCAGCAGTTACCATCGAACCCTACAGGAAACTAACTATGGCTACACCTTC. Translation: CASSYHRTLQETNYGYTF.

In this sample, this clonotype turned up many times. The chain couples TRBV12-3 or TRBV12-4 to TRBJ2-7, with TRBD1 identical over 10 bases. The V segment lost 3 bases and the J segment 7 bases; nucleotides outside the gene matches: 12. The CDR3 length is 16 residues. CDR3 region: CASSLSIGTGVWEQYF. The DNA for the CDR3 is TGTGCCAGCAGTTTGAGTATAGGGACAGGGGTGTGGGAGCAGTACTTC.

In its sample, this clonotype was seen many times. The chain has TRBV19 and TRBJ1-2, with D possibly matching TRBD1 (5 bases). Trimming stripped 3 bases from V and 2 bases from J, with 10 bases between. CDR3 length equals 14 residues. CDR1 and CDR2 (germline): LNHDA, SQIVND (reference sequence). Written as DNA, the CDR3 is TGTGCCAGTAGTATCGACAGAGCGAACTATGGCTACACCTTC. Protein: CASSIDRANYGYTF.

This clonotype was observed at least ten times. In nucleotides, the CDR3 is TGTGCCAGCAGTCTCCGGGCCTCCTATGGCTACACCTTC. Its translation is CASSLRASYGYTF. The gene calls are TRBV6-1 and TRBJ1-2; no clear D gene. Trimming removed 5 bases from V and 4 bases from J, with 11 bases in between. Germline V lookup: CDR1 MNHNS, CDR2 SASEGT. This CDR3 is built from 13 residues.

The sample holds many counts of this clonotype. The CDR3, as DNA: TGTGCCAGCAGTCTAGAACTATCGACAGGGGGAGACACTGAAGCTTTCTTT. This translates into CASSLELSTGGDTEAFF. The chain couples TRBV12-3 or TRBV12-4 to TRBJ1-1, with 9 positions matching TRBD1. With 5 bases clipped from V and 3 bases from J, the junction kept 13 bases outside the gene matches. This CDR3 has 17 amino acids.

This clonotype was seen ten or more times. This chain joins TRBV11-3 and TRBJ2-2; possible D gene TRBD1, 6 bases. The V and J ends lost 9 bases and 5 bases respectively, with 13 bases between them. The CDR3 has 13 amino acids. The germline V gene encodes CDR1 SGHNT and CDR2 YENEEA. CDR3 sequence reads: CASTNRDTGELFF. In nucleotides, the CDR3 is TGTGCCAGTACCAACAGGGATACCGGGGAGCTGTTTTTT.

In its sample, this clonotype was seen many times. V and J are TRBV5-6 and TRBJ2-7, with 8 nucleotides matching TRBD1. The CDR3 length is 15 residues. J lost 2 bases, V lost 0 bases, and 4 bases had no gene match. Germline V CDR1 and CDR2: SGHDT, YYEEEE. CDR3 in amino acids: CASSLVDRGAYEQYF. CDR3 nucleotide sequence: TGTGCCAGCAGCTTGGTCGACAGGGGAGCCTACGAGCAGTACTTC.

This clonotype appeared many times. The chain has TRBV19 and TRBJ1-2; D unresolved. The CDR3 is made up of 12 amino acids. V was clipped by 7 bases and J by 7 bases, with 13 bases between them. Germline-derived CDR1 and CDR2 are LNHDA and SQIVND (reference sequence). CDR3 DNA: TGTGCCAGTACCTTATCGGGCCGTGGCTACACCTTC. This codes for CASTLSGRGYTF.

Many counts were recorded for this clonotype. J is TRBJ2-2 and V is TRBV6-1; D not resolved. The V gene's germline CDR1 is MNHNS and CDR2 SASEGT. CDR3 length: 13 amino acids. Trimming took 4 bases from V and 6 from J, leaving 9 bases between them. Here the CDR3 reads CASSVIGPGELFF. The CDR3 DNA is TGTGCCAGCAGTGTGATTGGGCCCGGGGAGCTGTTTTTT.

On this clonotype itself: Just one base apart from a much larger clone, this may be a read error. This sequence joins TRBV2 and TRBJ2-4; D is possibly TRBD1 (5 bases). This CDR3 is 14 amino acids long. The germline gives CDR1 SNHLY, CDR2 FYNNEI. The CDR3 reads CASSDRQYKNILYF. Here the CDR3 DNA reads TGTGCCAGCAGTGACCGACAGTACAAAAACATTCTGTACTTC.

Ten or more counts support this clonotype. This rearrangement joins TRBV27 to TRBJ1-6; D perhaps matches TRBD1 (6 bases). The V gene's germline CDR1 is MNHEY and CDR2 SMNVEV (reference sequence). This CDR3 spans 15 amino acids. V was clipped by 5 bases and J by 10 bases, with 18 bases between them. Here the CDR3 DNA reads TGTGCCAGCAGTCCGAACACAGGGAGTCGATCACCCCTCCACTTT. Residues: CASSPNTGSRSPLHF.